The clone carrying this T cell receptor (beta chain) is medium-sized in the sample. Its antigen is as yet unknown. Sequencing was performed with immunoSEQ multiplex PCR; in TCRdb, only in-frame clones are kept and a portion is missing. This sample has approximately 91,000 clones, with 65% to 90% found just once. The sample belongs to a study of OX40 agonist ivuxolimab in advanced cancers. Regarding the study as a whole: Expanded peripheral T cell antigen specificity was not determined.

Trimming took 6 bases from V and 4 from J, leaving 15 bases between them. The CDR3 is made up of 14 amino acids. Germline lookup yields CDR1 MNHEY and CDR2 SVGAGI. The sequence was collected from an adult with an advanced solid tumor such as melanoma, head and neck, liver or kidney cancer. The chain couples TRBV6-5 to TRBJ1-2; maybe TRBD1 (6 bases). Source: CD4+ or CD8+ T cells sorted from blood, taken in a trial of the OX40 agonist ivuxolimab. The CDR3 here is CASSPRGGPYGYTF. CDR3 in DNA: TGTGCCAGCAGCCCCCGAGGGGGTCCCTATGGCTACACCTTC.